Below are 2 T cell receptor beta chains sequenced from a single sample in a study of untreated major depressive disorder. Using immunoSEQ multiplex PCR, the repertoire was profiled, and TCRdb retains in-frame clones only, with some absent. The sample records tens of thousands of clones, approximately 92% being singletons. Source material: CD4+ T cells from PBMCs. Every receptor here comes from a young man in good health.

The gene calls are TRBV19 and TRBJ2-7; TRBD1 or TRBD2 may be the D gene (5 bases each). Trimming stripped 3 bases from V and 7 bases from J, with 16 bases between. The CDR3 spans 14 residues. CDR1 LNHDA and CDR2 SQIVND come from the germline V gene (reference sequence). The CDR3 DNA reads as TGTGCCAGTAGTATGAGTCTCGGAGAGGGGGAGCAGTACTTC. Its protein product is CASSMSLGEGEQYF.

This rearrangement joins TRBV4-1 to TRBJ1-1, with TRBD1 as a possible D gene (6 bases). V was pared by 0 bases and J by 0 bases, with 14 bases between. Looked up from germline, CDR1 is MGHRA and CDR2 is YSYEKL. This CDR3 region has 17 residues. The CDR3 nucleotides read TGCGCCAGCAGCCAAGAAATATTCGGACAGATGAACACTGAAGCTTTCTTT. This codes for CASSQEIFGQMNTEAFF.